This T cell receptor (beta chain) was profiled in a study of identifying expanded T cells in peripheral blood (dated by TCRdb to between 2018 and 2020). Notes on the research overall: Technical replicates were generated by sequencing separate aliquots of the same genomic DNA pool, and four replicates were compared pairwise. General study outcomes and caveats: Across all healthy-donor time intervals, the beta-binomial model significantly cut both the number of clones called differentially abundant and the false-positive rate. In all healthy donors, the variance in clone template counts between samples taken roughly two weeks apart rose significantly as total template count increased. About 1.3 differentially abundant clones were flagged by the binomial model between technical replicates, whereas about 15 and 19 were flagged over around two weeks and four weeks, respectively. The authors expected that over much longer intervals, such as months to years, biological variance in healthy repertoires might increase even further.

During the collection period, no immune events, such as infections, were documented for the healthy donors. Blood repertoires from healthy donors were used as a training cohort for calibrating time-dependent variance in a beta-binomial model of differential abundance of T-cell clones. The training cohort was composed of roughly ten healthy donors, 3 female and 7 male. On average the donors were around 39 years old, and their ages spanned about 25 to 64 years. Obtained from a commercial supplier, whole blood was collected from each healthy donor at three time points set 2 to 3 weeks apart. For immunosequencing, genomic DNA was extracted from unsorted whole blood. Trimming accounts for 4 bases at V and 6 bases at J, while the number of junction bases matched to no gene is 8. The CDR3 spans 16 residues, from the cysteine through the phenylalanine. Left in the record is the CDR3 DNA by itself, 48 bases read in frame from the first base. According to the germline V gene, CDR1 reads LGHNA and CDR2 reads YNFKEQ.

The immunoSEQ Assay, which relies on bias-controlled multiplex PCR amplification of genomic DNA, was used to profile TCRbeta CDR3 regions. The paper's data handling went like this. To quantify the absolute abundance of each unique TCRbeta CDR3 region, the sequences were collapsed and filtered. Differential abundance was tested with a binomial (Fisher-equivalent) model and with a beta-binomial model adding time-dependent variance fitted from healthy donors. Clones with fewer than 5 combined templates were removed, and differential abundance was called for clones with a Benjamini-Hochberg FDR below 0.01. The form v = (b*log(k)+a)^2 was used to model beta-binomial variance as a function of total template count across the two samples. TCRdb's version of the immuneACCESS table is confined to in-frame rearrangements and falls short of the full clone set. An unresolved V gene accounts for under half of the shortfall where checked; the remainder is of unknown origin. That table is the source of V, J and clone size, and D and trimming were worked out from the DNA. The sample table holds about 78,000 clones, of which roughly 81% were seen once. The top ten clones comprise approximately 18% of the sample.

In the case of this clone: The specificity of this receptor is unknown. Per-nucleotide qualities are absent, and no much larger clonotype sits a single base away.

The chain links TRBV4-2 with TRBJ2-1; the junction holds 11 bases that match TRBD2. The receptor was derived from a person between 18 and 75 years old in good health. The specimen sequenced was blood. The DNA sequence is TGTGCCAGCAGCCTCGTCGGGACTAGCGGTTTCAATGAGCAGTTCTTC. Its translation is CASSLVGTSGFNEQFF.